The rows below give T cell receptor beta chains drawn from one sample of a study of T cell responses to AZD1222 COVID-19 vaccine. Clones were read by immunoSEQ multiplex PCR, and TCRdb kept only the in-frame ones, dropping some. The sample lists approximately 73,000 clones, 80% to 85% occurring once. Here the sequenced sample was peripheral blood, taken on day 0 of AZD1222 vaccination. The receptors stem from an adult in good health. Each CDR3 is given with its conserved first and last residue. A D gene is named only where the DNA matches it firmly. The listing skips clone size in some rows; elsewhere it reads once, few, many or a size class.

clone_size: .; d_call: .; j_call: TRBJ1-6; v_call: TRBV9; cdr3_nt: TGTGCCAGCAGCGTGTACGTTGGGGAATCACCCCTCCACTTT; cdr3_aa: CASSVYVGESPLHF
clone_size: .; d_call: .; j_call: TRBJ2-4; v_call: TRBV19; cdr3_nt: TGTGCCAGTAGTATGGCTGGACTAGCCAAAAACATTCAGTACTTC; cdr3_aa: CASSMAGLAKNIQYF
clone_size: .; d_call: TRBD1; j_call: TRBJ1-5; v_call: TRBV7-8; cdr3_nt: TGTGCCAGCAGCATTGGGACAGTTAGCAATCAGCCCCAGCATTTT; cdr3_aa: CASSIGTVSNQPQHF
clone_size: few; d_call: .; j_call: TRBJ1-2; v_call: TRBV28; cdr3_nt: TGTGCCAGCTGCCTGGAGGTGGGGCAGGGAGACTATGGCTACACCTTC; cdr3_aa: CASCLEVGQGDYGYTF
clone_size: .; d_call: TRBD2; j_call: TRBJ2-5; v_call: TRBV5-1; cdr3_nt: TGCGCCAGCAGCGCCGGGACTAGCGGGAGCGGAGAGACCCAGTACTTC; cdr3_aa: CASSAGTSGSGETQYF
clone_size: .; d_call: .; j_call: TRBJ1-5; v_call: TRBV5-6; cdr3_nt: TGTGCCAGCAGCTTTGGATCACCCGGGCCCCAGCATTTT; cdr3_aa: CASSFGSPGPQHF
clone_size: .; d_call: TRBD2; j_call: TRBJ2-2; v_call: TRBV7-2; cdr3_nt: TGTGCCAGCAGCGCAATGGGGCTAGCGGGAGGGGTGAACACCGGGGAGCTGTTTTTT; cdr3_aa: CASSAMGLAGGVNTGELFF
clone_size: .; d_call: .; j_call: TRBJ1-2; v_call: TRBV5-1; cdr3_nt: TGCGCCAGCAGCGTGGACGGCTCTAACTATGGCTACACCTTC; cdr3_aa: CASSVDGSNYGYTF
clone_size: .; d_call: .; j_call: TRBJ1-1; v_call: TRBV18; cdr3_nt: TGTGCCAGCTCAGCGATGGCCGGAACTTACACTGAAGCTTTCTTT; cdr3_aa: CASSAMAGTYTEAFF
clone_size: few; d_call: .; j_call: TRBJ2-7; v_call: TRBV7-2; cdr3_nt: TGTGCCAGCAGCTTTTCCGGGGCCTACGAGCAGTACTTC; cdr3_aa: CASSFSGAYEQYF
clone_size: .; d_call: .; j_call: TRBJ2-7; v_call: TRBV7-9; cdr3_nt: TGTGCCAGCAGTTGGGGCTACGAGCAGTACTTC; cdr3_aa: CASSWGYEQYF
clone_size: .; d_call: TRBD1; j_call: TRBJ1-4; v_call: TRBV18; cdr3_nt: TGTGCCAGCTCACCAGGACAGGGGGCATCAAATGAAAAACTGTTTTTT; cdr3_aa: CASSPGQGASNEKLFF
clone_size: .; d_call: .; j_call: TRBJ2-3; v_call: TRBV11-2; cdr3_nt: TGTGCCAGCAGCCTCGGTAGCGGACTCACAGATACGCAGTATTTT; cdr3_aa: CASSLGSGLTDTQYF
clone_size: .; d_call: .; j_call: TRBJ2-5; v_call: TRBV9; cdr3_nt: TGTGCCAGCAGCCGAGGGGTGGGGCGGGAGACCCAGTACTTC; cdr3_aa: CASSRGVGRETQYF
clone_size: once; d_call: TRBD1; j_call: TRBJ1-6; v_call: TRBV5-5; cdr3_nt: TGTGCCAGCAGCCTGGGCCCGGGACAGGGAAATTCACCCCTCCACTTT; cdr3_aa: CASSLGPGQGNSPLHF
clone_size: .; d_call: TRBD1; j_call: TRBJ1-1; v_call: TRBV7-9; cdr3_nt: TGTGCCAGCAGCCTCACCTTTGGCAGGGGGCTGTCTGAAGCTTTCTTT; cdr3_aa: CASSLTFGRGLSEAFF
clone_size: .; d_call: .; j_call: TRBJ2-7; v_call: TRBV5-4; cdr3_nt: TGTGCCAGCAGTCTTCCGGACTCCGAGCAGTACTTC; cdr3_aa: CASSLPDSEQYF
clone_size: .; d_call: .; j_call: TRBJ2-5; v_call: TRBV2; cdr3_nt: TGTGCCAGCAGTGGCGAGGGTGCCGGAGAGACCCAGTACTTC; cdr3_aa: CASSGEGAGETQYF
clone_size: .; d_call: .; j_call: TRBJ1-4; v_call: TRBV5-4; cdr3_nt: TGTGCCAGCAGCTTGGAGGGGACGACTAATGAAAAACTGTTTTTT; cdr3_aa: CASSLEGTTNEKLFF
clone_size: once; d_call: .; j_call: TRBJ1-1; v_call: TRBV6-2/TRBV6-3; cdr3_nt: TGTGCCAGCAGTTATGGGAGGGGTGGTGAAGCTTTCTTT; cdr3_aa: CASSYGRGGEAFF
clone_size: .; d_call: TRBD1; j_call: TRBJ2-7; v_call: TRBV11-2; cdr3_nt: TGTGCCAGCAGCTTCGGGCCAACAGGGGGCTTCTACGAGCAGTACTTC; cdr3_aa: CASSFGPTGGFYEQYF
clone_size: .; d_call: .; j_call: TRBJ2-7; v_call: TRBV7-9; cdr3_nt: TGTGCCAGCAGTTCTTGGACGGCTTCGTCCGAGCAGTACTTC; cdr3_aa: CASSSWTASSEQYF
clone_size: .; d_call: .; j_call: TRBJ2-7; v_call: TRBV7-2; cdr3_nt: TGTGCCAGCAGCTTATATACCGGAAAGGGGTCCGAGCAGTACTTC; cdr3_aa: CASSLYTGKGSEQYF
clone_size: .; d_call: TRBD2; j_call: TRBJ2-5; v_call: TRBV5-4; cdr3_nt: TGTGCCAGCAGCTGGACTAGCGGGAGTGGGGAGACCCAGTACTTC; cdr3_aa: CASSWTSGSGETQYF
clone_size: .; d_call: TRBD1; j_call: TRBJ2-7; v_call: TRBV29-1; cdr3_nt: TGCAGCGTTGAAATCCTTGGGACAGGGTTGTACGAGCAGTACTTC; cdr3_aa: CSVEILGTGLYEQYF
clone_size: .; d_call: .; j_call: TRBJ1-5; v_call: TRBV7-8; cdr3_nt: TGTGCCAGCAGCTTACGTCCCGATGCTAGTAGCAATCAGCCCCAGCATTTT; cdr3_aa: CASSLRPDASSNQPQHF
clone_size: .; d_call: TRBD2; j_call: TRBJ2-3; v_call: TRBV9; cdr3_nt: TGTGCCAGCAGCGTAGGTCTAGCGGGAAGACGCACAGATACGCAGTATTTT; cdr3_aa: CASSVGLAGRRTDTQYF
clone_size: .; d_call: .; j_call: TRBJ1-2; v_call: TRBV19; cdr3_nt: TGTGCCAGTAGTATTGGGAGGGACTATGGCTACACCTTC; cdr3_aa: CASSIGRDYGYTF
clone_size: once; d_call: .; j_call: TRBJ1-1; v_call: TRBV19; cdr3_nt: TGTGCCAGTAGTATAGAGCTGACCCGGGGCACTGAAGCTTTCTTT; cdr3_aa: CASSIELTRGTEAFF
clone_size: few; d_call: TRBD1; j_call: TRBJ2-1; v_call: TRBV24-1; cdr3_nt: TGTGCCACCAGTGATCACCCCGGACAGGGGATATACAATGAGCAGTTCTTC; cdr3_aa: CATSDHPGQGIYNEQFF
clone_size: .; d_call: .; j_call: TRBJ1-3; v_call: TRBV5-6; cdr3_nt: TGTGCCAGCAGGGGGGTCTCTGGAAACACCATATATTTT; cdr3_aa: CASRGVSGNTIYF
clone_size: .; d_call: .; j_call: TRBJ1-4; v_call: TRBV13; cdr3_nt: TGTGCCAGCAGAGAAACGGACGGGGGGTCCGAAAAACTGTTTTTT; cdr3_aa: CASRETDGGSEKLFF
clone_size: few; d_call: TRBD2; j_call: TRBJ2-1; v_call: TRBV6-2/TRBV6-3; cdr3_nt: TGTGCCAGCAGTCAAGGGAGGGCCTCTGAGCAGTTCTTC; cdr3_aa: CASSQGRASEQFF
clone_size: .; d_call: .; j_call: TRBJ2-4; v_call: TRBV5-4; cdr3_nt: TGTGCCAGCAGTCCTCTAGGGGGCATTCAGTACTTC; cdr3_aa: CASSPLGGIQYF
clone_size: few; d_call: TRBD1; j_call: TRBJ1-1; v_call: TRBV27; cdr3_nt: TGTGCCAGCACTGCCTGGAGGGGGCAAAAGATGGGGACTGAAGCTTTCTTT; cdr3_aa: CASTAWRGQKMGTEAFF
clone_size: once; d_call: .; j_call: TRBJ2-2; v_call: TRBV6-4; cdr3_nt: TGTGCCAGCAGTGCGAGTAGCCAGAACACCGGGGAGCTGTTTTTT; cdr3_aa: CASSASSQNTGELFF
clone_size: .; d_call: TRBD1; j_call: TRBJ1-1; v_call: TRBV6-1; cdr3_nt: TGTGCCAGCAGTGACGGGACAGGGGAGGGTGCTTTCTTT; cdr3_aa: CASSDGTGEGAFF
clone_size: .; d_call: .; j_call: TRBJ2-7; v_call: TRBV7-2; cdr3_nt: TGTGCCAGCAGCTTAAAGGTGAGTTCCTACGAGCAGTACTTC; cdr3_aa: CASSLKVSSYEQYF
clone_size: .; d_call: TRBD1; j_call: TRBJ1-4; v_call: TRBV7-2; cdr3_nt: TGTGCCAGCAGCTCGGCCAGCAGGGGGGAAAAACTGTTTTTT; cdr3_aa: CASSSASRGEKLFF
clone_size: .; d_call: TRBD1; j_call: TRBJ1-4; v_call: TRBV7-2; cdr3_nt: TGTGCCAGCAGCCAAGACAGGGGAGGGGGGAATGAAAAACTGTTTTTT; cdr3_aa: CASSQDRGGGNEKLFF
clone_size: .; d_call: .; j_call: TRBJ1-2; v_call: TRBV6-5; cdr3_nt: TGTGCCAGCAGTACCAGCGACACCCGGGGCTATGGCTACACCTTC; cdr3_aa: CASSTSDTRGYGYTF